These 23 T cell receptor beta chains originate from one sample sequenced in a study of T-cell reconstitution after alpha-beta-depleted transplantation in children. The authors prepared the TCRbeta library with unique molecular identifiers. TCRdb independently ran MiXCR on the PCR reads; one entry per CDR3 protein. The sample lists 200,000 or so distinct CDR3 sequences; approximately 6.9% were seen once. Specimen: PBMCs, collected before TCRalphabeta/CD19-depleted stem cell transplant. The receptors derive from a boy under 10 years old with acute lymphoblastic leukemia, due to receive a stem cell transplant.

Only a few counts were recorded for this clonotype. The chain carries TRBV4-3 and TRBJ2-1; 13 bases fit TRBD2. Trimming cost V 1 base and J 2 bases; bases outside gene matches: 2. CDR1 is LGHNA and CDR2 is YSLEER in the germline V gene. The CDR3 is made up of 17 amino acids. The CDR3 reads CASSQGTSGSTYNEQFF. As DNA, the CDR3 is TGCGCCAGCAGCCAAGGGACTAGCGGGAGCACCTACAATGAGCAGTTCTTC.

V usage is TRBV4-3 and J usage is TRBJ2-3; 8 nucleotides line up with TRBD2. This CDR3 contains 16 residues. The V segment lost 3 bases and the J segment 3 bases; nucleotides outside the gene matches: 8. Looked up from germline, CDR1 is LGHNA and CDR2 is YSLEER. CDR3 nucleotide sequence: TGCGCCAGCAGCCACCTACTAGCGGAGGTAACAGATACGCAGTATTTT. Amino acid sequence: CASSHLLAEVTDTQYF.

This clonotype has a handful of counts. This rearrangement joins TRBV3-1 to TRBJ1-1; tentative D call: TRBD1 (5 bases). The V end lost 0 bases, the J end lost 0 bases, and 11 bases lay between the germline ends. Germline CDR1 reads LGHDT; CDR2 reads YNNKEL (reference sequence). The CDR3 length is 16 residues. DNA of the CDR3: TGTGCCAGCAGCCAAGAAGGGGCGTTAATGAACACTGAAGCTTTCTTT. Translating it yields CASSQEGALMNTEAFF. Complete variable domain (other parts from reference TRBV3-1 and TRBJ1-1): DTAVSQTPKYLVTQMGNDKSIKCEQNLGHDTMYWYKQDSKKFLKIMFSYNNKELIINETVPNRFSPKSPDKAHLNLHINSLELGDSAVYFCASSQEGALMNTEAFFGQGTRLTVV.

Only a few counts were recorded for this clonotype. The gene calls are TRBV5-1 and TRBJ2-1, with no clear D. The CDR3 runs to 12 residues. The V end was cut by 7 bases, the J end by 4 bases, with 9 bases between. The germline gives CDR1 SGHRS, CDR2 YFSETQ. For the CDR3, the DNA is TGCGCCAGCGGCACCGGGTACAATGAGCAGTTCTTC. This gives the protein CASGTGYNEQFF.

This clonotype was seen a handful of times. V is TRBV4-1 and J is TRBJ1-5; 7 bases fit TRBD1. V shed 3 bases and J 0 bases; nucleotides not matched to a gene: 5. The germline V gene encodes CDR1 MGHRA and CDR2 YSYEKL. The CDR3 runs 16 residues. The CDR3 DNA sequence: TGCGCCAGCAGCCATTGGACAGGCTATAGCAATCAGCCCCAGCATTTT. Protein sequence: CASSHWTGYSNQPQHF.

This clonotype was observed many times. The CDR3 loop reads CASSQVLEGNGANVLTF. The DNA of the CDR3 is TGCGCCAGCAGCCAAGTACTCGAGGGGAATGGGGCCAACGTCCTGACTTTC. The genes are TRBV4-3 and TRBJ2-6; D possibly uses TRBD1 or TRBD2 (5 bases each). This CDR3 has 17 amino acids. V lost 1 base and J 3 bases, leaving 13 bases between the germline ends. Germline V gene sequence: CDR1 LGHNA, CDR2 YSLEER.

This clonotype was detected many times. The CDR3 region is CASSELAGGPKGDYEQYF. The DNA of the CDR3 is TGTGCCAGCAGTGAGCTAGCGGGAGGGCCCAAGGGAGATTACGAGCAGTACTTC. The chain joins TRBV25-1 to TRBJ2-7, with 12 positions matching TRBD2. Losses at the gene ends were 3 bases for V and 4 bases for J; bases not matched to a gene: 13. The germline V gene encodes CDR1 MGHDK and CDR2 SYGVNS. The CDR3 consists of 18 residues.

This clonotype has at least ten counts. This rearrangement joins TRBV12-3 or TRBV12-4 to TRBJ2-4; D is unresolved. The CDR3 sequence is 16 residues long. The V gene lost 4 bases and the J gene lost 0 bases, with 13 bases spanning the gap. The CDR3, as DNA: TGTGCCAGCAGTTCAAGCGCCCGACTAGCCAAAAACATTCAGTACTTC. Its translation is CASSSSARLAKNIQYF.

V gene TRBV30 combines with J gene TRBJ2-7; D is ambiguous. The CDR3 is made up of 12 amino acids. The germline V gene encodes CDR1 GTSNPN and CDR2 SVGIG (reference sequence). Trimming took 1 base from V and 4 from J, leaving 8 bases between them. The chain's CDR3 is CAWSEVVYEQYF. The CDR3 region has the DNA TGTGCCTGGAGTGAAGTTGTATACGAGCAGTACTTC.

This clonotype was detected ten times or more. The CDR3 spells CAWSQGTRNTIYF. CDR3 nucleotide sequence: TGTGCCTGGAGCCAGGGGACGAGAAACACCATATATTTT. V gene TRBV30 combines with J gene TRBJ1-3; maybe TRBD1 (6 bases). CDR1 and CDR2 from the germline V gene are GTSNPN and SVGIG (reference sequence). V was clipped by 3 bases and J by 5 bases, with 11 bases between them. The CDR3 is 13 amino acids.

This clonotype was recorded at least ten times. The gene calls are TRBV29-1 and TRBJ2-7; weak D call: TRBD1 (6 bases). Trimming removed 1 base from V and 0 bases from J, with 16 bases in between. The CDR3 covers 16 residues. Germline loops: CDR1 SQVTM, CDR2 ANQGSEA. The CDR3: CSVEGGGQSSSYEQYF. For the CDR3, the DNA is TGCAGCGTTGAAGGCGGCGGACAGTCCAGCTCCTACGAGCAGTACTTC.

This clonotype was seen at least ten times. The V call is TRBV7-2, the J call TRBJ2-7, with a possible D match to TRBD2 (5 bases). The germline V gene has CDR1 SGHTA and CDR2 FQGNSA. The CDR3 runs to 14 residues. V lost 3 bases and J lost 1, with 10 bases in between. CDR3: CASSLARGSYEQYF. The CDR3 DNA reads as TGTGCCAGCAGCTTGGCGCGCGGGTCCTACGAGCAGTACTTC.

This clonotype has just a few counts. The J gene is TRBJ1-5, the V gene TRBV12-3 or TRBV12-4; unclear D gene. Trimming removed 5 bases at V and 8 bases at J, with 13 bases between. This CDR3 comprises 13 residues. CDR3 sequence reads: CASSGGPLKPQHF. The CDR3 nucleotides are TGTGCCAGCAGTGGTGGGCCCCTAAAGCCCCAGCATTTT.

This clonotype came up many times. The chain joins TRBV6-1 to TRBJ2-7; 11 bases fit TRBD2. Germline assignment: CDR1 MNHNS and CDR2 SASEGT. CDR3 size: 15 residues. J was trimmed by 2 bases and V by 5 bases; bases with no gene match: 5. The CDR3 DNA follows: TGTGCCAGCAGTCCCATAGCGGGGGGGCCCTACGAGCAGTACTTC. Translated: CASSPIAGGPYEQYF.

This clonotype was found many times. The DNA of the CDR3 is TGTGCCAGCAGCTTTCGGGGTAGCATGAACACTGAAGCTTTCTTT. The encoded protein is CASSFRGSMNTEAFF. The chain joins TRBV7-9 to TRBJ1-1; no definite D call. In germline, CDR1 is SEHNR, CDR2 FQNEAQ (reference sequence). Trimming removed 3 bases at V and 0 bases at J, with 11 bases between. This CDR3 is built from 15 residues.

This clonotype occurred a few times. J is TRBJ2-2 and V is TRBV5-5; D may match TRBD1 or TRBD2 (6 bases each). V lost 0 bases to trimming and J lost 7 bases, with 10 bases between them. The germline CDR1 and CDR2 sequences are SGHKS and YYEKEE (reference sequence). The CDR3 spans 14 residues. As DNA, the CDR3 is TGTGCCAGCAGCTTGGTTCGGGGGCGCGGGGAGCTGTTTTTT. Residues: CASSLVRGRGELFF.

V and J are TRBV27 and TRBJ2-3; D call uncertain. The CDR3 has 13 residues. V lost 8 bases to trimming and J lost 2 bases, with 11 bases between them. The germline V gene encodes CDR1 MNHEY and CDR2 SMNVEV (reference sequence). Here the CDR3 DNA reads TGTGCCAGCTGGGTCTCGGCCACAGATACGCAGTATTTT. It translates to CASWVSATDTQYF.

This clonotype was counted ten times or more. The V gene is TRBV7-2, the J gene TRBJ1-2; 9 positions agree with TRBD1. Trimming removed 5 bases from V and 8 bases from J; junction bases left unmatched: 15. Germline values: CDR1 SGHTA, CDR2 FQGNSA. This CDR3 contains 16 residues. This CDR3 reads CASSPSTGTGFLGYTF. CDR3 coding DNA: TGTGCCAGCAGCCCAAGCACCGGGACAGGGTTCTTAGGCTACACCTTC. Together with reference TRBV7-2 and TRBJ1-2, the CDR3 gives the full variable domain: GAGVSQSPSNKVTEKGKDVELRCDPISGHTALYWYRQSLGQGLEFLIYFQGNSAPDKSGLPSDRFSAERTGGSVSTLTIQRTQQEDSAVYLCASSPSTGTGFLGYTFGSGTRLTVV.

This sequence joins TRBV20-1 and TRBJ2-7; 7 nucleotides line up with TRBD1. Germline CDR1 is DFQATT and CDR2 is SNEGSKA (reference sequence). The J segment lost 2 bases and the V segment lost 0 bases, leaving 7 bases of the junction unmatched. The CDR3 totals 15 residues. CDR3 DNA sequence: TGCAGTGCTAGAGATACGAGACAGGGACCCTACGAGCAGTACTTC. This gives the protein CSARDTRQGPYEQYF.

CDR3 loop: CATSRDGRRHTQYF. The CDR3 DNA is TGTGCCACCAGCAGAGATGGCAGGAGGCATACGCAGTATTTT. The rearrangement links TRBV15 to TRBJ2-3; a weak D match, TRBD2 (5 bases). This CDR3 region has 14 residues. Germline V gene data show CDR1 as LNHNV and CDR2 as YYDKDF (reference sequence). Trimming took off 0 bases at V and 7 bases at J, with 11 bases between the two ends.

This clonotype was seen a few times. This chain links TRBV7-3 with TRBJ2-3; weak D call: TRBD2 (6 bases). Germline V gene lookup returns CDR1 SGHTA and CDR2 FQGTGA. V was cut by 6 bases and J by 4 bases, with 11 bases left in between. The CDR3 loop spans 13 amino acids. The CDR3 reads CASSPGLSDTQYF. CDR3 DNA: TGTGCCAGCAGTCCCGGACTATCAGATACGCAGTATTTT.

V is TRBV5-5 and J is TRBJ2-1; a weak D match, TRBD1 (6 bases). Trimming shortened V by 2 bases and J by 8 bases, and 17 bases separated the two germline ends. Germline V gene lookup returns CDR1 SGHKS and CDR2 YYEKEE (reference sequence). This CDR3 comprises 15 residues. In DNA, the CDR3 is TGTGCCAGCAGCTTCCCACAGGGTAATTGGGATGAGCAGTTCTTC. Its translation is CASSFPQGNWDEQFF.

This clonotype was detected many times. The rearrangement joins TRBV7-8 to TRBJ2-5; TRBD2 matches at 8 bases. Unmatched junction bases numbered 9, after V lost 5 bases and J lost 4 bases. Germline assignment: CDR1 SGHVS and CDR2 FQNEAQ. The CDR3 spans 15 residues. The CDR3 is CASSTLPGLVETQYF. The CDR3 DNA is TGTGCCAGCAGCACACTCCCGGGACTAGTAGAGACCCAGTACTTC.